These 22 T cell receptor beta chains share one sample of origin, sequenced in a study of cytomegalovirus exposure and HLA in healthy donors. Primers for the PCR totalled 60 Vbeta and 13 Jbeta. Sequencing used immunoSEQ multiplex PCR; TCRdb keeps in-frame clones, though not all of them. The sample lists 150,000 to 200,000 clones, 82% occurring once. Material: PBMCs. The receptors were sampled from a male donor in good health and CMV-seronegative.

The rearrangement uses TRBV30 and TRBJ1-5, with TRBD1 matching 7 bases. The CDR3 is 14 amino acids. V shed 3 bases, J shed 3 bases, and the junction held 5 bases outside the gene matches. Germline V CDR1 and CDR2: GTSNPN, SVGIG (reference sequence). The CDR3: CAWSEGQSNQPQHF. The CDR3 nucleotides read TGTGCCTGGAGCGAGGGACAGTCCAATCAGCCCCAGCATTTT.

This clone showed up just a few times. V gene TRBV27 combines with J gene TRBJ2-5; TRBD2 matches at 11 bases. This CDR3 is built from 14 residues. Unmatched junction bases numbered 6, after V lost 6 bases and J lost 6 bases. CDR1 and CDR2 (germline): MNHEY, SMNVEV (reference sequence). The CDR3 sequence is CASRGLAAGQTQYF. The CDR3, as DNA: TGTGCCAGCAGGGGACTAGCGGCAGGACAGACCCAGTACTTC.

The chain carries TRBV30 and TRBJ1-1, with 11 bases that match TRBD1. J lost 4 bases, V lost 4 bases, and 5 bases had no gene match. CDR1 and CDR2 (germline): GTSNPN, SVGIG (reference sequence). The CDR3 totals 14 residues. The CDR3 DNA sequence: TGTGCCTGGACCACCGGGACAGGGGGCACTGAAGCTTTCTTT. Translated, it gives CAWTTGTGGTEAFF.

The J gene is TRBJ2-5, the V gene TRBV5-4; 9 bases map to TRBD1. CDR1 and CDR2 from the germline V gene are SGHNT and YYREEE (reference sequence). With 4 bases clipped from V and 0 bases from J, the junction kept 4 bases outside the gene matches. This CDR3 comprises 15 residues. CDR3 coding DNA: TGTGCCAGCAGCCCCGACAGGGGGTACCAAGAGACCCAGTACTTC. Encoded protein: CASSPDRGYQETQYF.

This clone was picked up one time. The J gene is TRBJ2-6, the V gene TRBV11-3, with TRBD1 identical over 11 bases. The trim removed 5 bases at V and 0 bases at J, leaving 3 bases unmatched. The CDR3 totals 17 residues. Germline CDR1 is SGHNT and CDR2 is YENEEA. The CDR3 is CASSPGTGGSGANVLTF. The CDR3 nucleotides read TGTGCCAGCAGCCCCGGGACAGGGGGCTCTGGGGCCAACGTCCTGACTTTC.

The rearrangement links TRBV6-1 to TRBJ2-7; TRBD2 agrees at 10 bases. The trim removed 4 bases at V and 2 bases at J, leaving 20 bases unmatched. The CDR3 loop spans 20 amino acids. From germline, CDR1 is MNHNS and CDR2 SASEGT. The DNA for the CDR3 is TGTGCCAGCAGTGCCCGAGCGGGAGGGCCAGATGTATACTTTCCCTACGAGCAGTACTTC. Translating gives CASSARAGGPDVYFPYEQYF.

This clone has a handful of counts. The chain joins TRBV6-4 to TRBJ1-2, with 7 bases identical to TRBD1. CDR1 is MRHNA and CDR2 is SNTAGT in the germline V gene. J lost 7 bases, V lost 0 bases, and 5 bases had no gene match. The CDR3 is made up of 14 amino acids. CDR3 nucleotide sequence: TGTGCCAGCAGTGACTCCCCCGGACAGGTTGGCTACACCTTC. This translates into CASSDSPGQVGYTF.

The chain uses TRBV6-1 and TRBJ2-5; 9 nucleotides line up with TRBD2. Germline values: CDR1 MNHNS, CDR2 SASEGT. The CDR3 is made up of 17 amino acids. Trimming at V came to 2 bases and at J to 0 bases, leaving 7 bases not matched to a gene. CDR3 DNA: TGTGCCAGCAGTGAATTCAGCGGGGGGTCGTACCAAGAGACCCAGTACTTC. Translation gives CASSEFSGGSYQETQYF.

The V and J genes are TRBV6-4 and TRBJ2-3; tentative D call: TRBD2 (5 bases). This CDR3 contains 16 residues. Germline V CDR1 and CDR2: MRHNA, SNTAGT. The V end lost 2 bases, the J end lost 0 bases, and 12 bases lay between the germline ends. CDR3 region: CASSDGRTLSTDTQYF. The CDR3 DNA is TGTGCCAGCAGTGACGGAAGGACTCTTAGCACAGATACGCAGTATTTT.

The chain's CDR3 is CASSPGRSGVTYGYTF. For the CDR3, the DNA is TGTGCCAGCAGCCCCGGGCGATCGGGGGTGACCTATGGCTACACCTTC. V usage is TRBV4-2 and J usage is TRBJ1-2, with a weak D call TRBD1 (5 bases). In germline, CDR1 is LGHNA, CDR2 YNFKEQ. The CDR3 totals 16 residues. Trimming shortened V by 4 bases and J by 4 bases, and 19 bases separated the two germline ends.

The chain employs TRBV10-3 and TRBJ2-2; 14 nucleotides agree with TRBD2. Trimming took 6 bases from V and 5 from J; bases not matched to a gene: 8. The germline CDR1 and CDR2 sequences are ENHRY and SYGVKD. The CDR3 loop spans 17 amino acids. The CDR3 nucleotides are TGTGCCATCAGCGGGGGACTAGCGGGGGTAAAGACCGGGGAGCTGTTTTTT. Its translation is CAISGGLAGVKTGELFF.

The rearrangement joins TRBV7-9 to TRBJ2-7, with 7 bases aligning to TRBD1. Germline CDR1 and CDR2: SEHNR and FQNEAQ (reference sequence). The junction had 8 bases not matched to a gene; V was cut back by 3 bases and J by 3 bases. This CDR3 contains 15 residues. The CDR3 sequence: CASSFHRDSYYEQYF. DNA for the CDR3: TGTGCCAGCAGCTTCCACCGGGACAGTTACTACGAGCAGTACTTC.

The CDR3 nucleotides are TGTGCCAGCAGTTTATCAGGCGGGACAGCTAATTCACCCCTCCACTTT. Encoded protein: CASSLSGGTANSPLHF. The chain couples TRBV27 to TRBJ1-6; 7 nucleotides align to TRBD1. The germline CDR1 and CDR2 sequences are MNHEY and SMNVEV (reference sequence). J lost 6 bases, V lost 0 bases, and 5 bases had no gene match. The CDR3 is 16 residues long.

This clone came up a few times. The chain uses TRBV2 and TRBJ1-1; perhaps TRBD1 as D (5 bases). Germline V gene sequence: CDR1 SNHLY, CDR2 FYNNEI. The CDR3 is made up of 13 amino acids. Trimming stripped 0 bases from V and 10 bases from J, with 12 bases between. The CDR3 DNA follows: TGTGCCAGCAGTGAAGCGCAGGGAATGGCAGCTTTCTTT. This codes for CASSEAQGMAAFF.

The V call is TRBV28, the J call TRBJ2-7, with TRBD1 matching over 8 bases. The CDR3 runs to 14 residues. V lost 6 bases to trimming and J lost 6 bases; unmatched junction nucleotides: 10. The germline V gene encodes CDR1 MDHEN and CDR2 SYDVKM. The CDR3 sequence: CASRRLTGGSEQYF. The CDR3 DNA reads TGTGCCAGCAGGAGACTTACAGGGGGATCCGAGCAGTACTTC.

The rearrangement links TRBV11-2 to TRBJ1-1; TRBD1 is a possible D gene (5 bases). The germline V gene encodes CDR1 SGHAT and CDR2 FQNNGV. This CDR3 comprises 14 residues. The V end was cut by 1 base, the J end by 1 base, with 7 bases between. CDR3 sequence reads: CASSLGGGNTEAFF. DNA for the CDR3: TGTGCCAGCAGCTTAGGGGGGGGGAACACTGAAGCTTTCTTT.

The J gene is TRBJ2-7, the V gene TRBV7-9, with D hard to call. This CDR3 is built from 12 residues. Per germline, CDR1 SEHNR and CDR2 FQNEAQ (reference sequence). V was clipped by 5 bases and J by 4 bases, with 9 bases between them. The DNA of the CDR3 is TGTGCCAGCAGCCGAGGTGTGTACGAGCAGTACTTC. It translates to CASSRGVYEQYF. Full variable domain (remainder filled in from reference TRBV7-9 and TRBJ2-7): DTGVSQNPRHKITKRGQNVTFRCDPISEHNRLYWYRQTLGQGPEFLTYFQNEAQLEKSRLLSDRFSAERPKGSFSTLEIQRTEQGDSAMYLCASSRGVYEQYFGPGTRLTVT.

Only one count was recorded for this clone. J is TRBJ1-1 and V is TRBV5-1, with D tentatively TRBD1 (6 bases). V was shortened by 10 bases and J by 0 bases, with 16 bases between the two germline ends. Looked up from germline, CDR1 is SGHRS and CDR2 is YFSETQ. The CDR3 has 14 residues. The CDR3 nucleotides are TGCGCCTCCTCAGGGGACCTCATGAACACTGAAGCTTTCTTT. This translates into CASSGDLMNTEAFF.

This clone was seen a handful of times. V usage is TRBV28 and J usage is TRBJ2-1; 8 bases align to TRBD2. The length of the CDR3 is 14 residues. V was clipped by 8 bases and J by 2 bases; unmatched bases: 5. In germline, CDR1 is MDHEN, CDR2 SYDVKM. In DNA, the CDR3 is TGTGCCAGCGCCCCGGGACTAGCCTACAATGAGCAGTTCTTC. Residues: CASAPGLAYNEQFF.

This clone was seen once. The chain uses TRBV11-2 and TRBJ2-1, with unresolved D. V was trimmed by 2 bases and J by 0 bases, leaving 17 bases between them. There are 18 residues in the CDR3. Germline V CDR1 and CDR2: SGHAT, FQNNGV. CDR3 residues: CASSLNVGSRSSYNEQFF. CDR3 DNA: TGTGCCAGCAGCTTAAACGTAGGTAGCAGAAGCTCCTACAATGAGCAGTTCTTC.

The rearrangement joins TRBV7-2 to TRBJ2-7; 7 positions agree with TRBD1. Germline trimming cut 0 bases from V and 0 bases from J; bases unmatched to any gene: 5. This CDR3 has 16 residues. Germline V gives CDR1 SGHTA, CDR2 FQGNSA. CDR3 amino acids: CASSLATGFRSYEQYF. CDR3 nucleotide sequence: TGTGCCAGCAGCTTAGCGACAGGGTTCCGCTCCTACGAGCAGTACTTC.

J is TRBJ1-4 and V is TRBV5-4, with D hard to call. This CDR3 has 15 amino acids. Trimming took off 4 bases at V and 8 bases at J, with 18 bases between the two ends. Germline V gene data show CDR1 as SGHNT and CDR2 as YYREEE (reference sequence). CDR3 sequence reads: CASSPMEGSKEKLFF. CDR3 in DNA: TGTGCCAGCAGCCCAATGGAGGGCTCGAAAGAAAAACTGTTTTTT.